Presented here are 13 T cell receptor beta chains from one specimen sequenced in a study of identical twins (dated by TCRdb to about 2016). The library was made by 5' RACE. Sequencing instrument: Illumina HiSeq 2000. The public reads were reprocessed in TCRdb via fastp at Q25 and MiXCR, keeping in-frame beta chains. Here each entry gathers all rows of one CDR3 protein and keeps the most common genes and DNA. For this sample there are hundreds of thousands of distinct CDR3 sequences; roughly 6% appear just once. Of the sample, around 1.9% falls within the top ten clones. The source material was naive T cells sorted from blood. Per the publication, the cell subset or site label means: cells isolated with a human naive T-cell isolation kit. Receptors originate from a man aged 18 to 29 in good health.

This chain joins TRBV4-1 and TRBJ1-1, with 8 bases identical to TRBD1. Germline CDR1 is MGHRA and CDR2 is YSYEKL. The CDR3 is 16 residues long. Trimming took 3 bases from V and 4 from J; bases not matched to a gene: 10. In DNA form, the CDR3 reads TGCGCCAGCAGCCAGCCCCGTCTCACAGGGGGCACTGAAGCTTTCTTT. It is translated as CASSQPRLTGGTEAFF.

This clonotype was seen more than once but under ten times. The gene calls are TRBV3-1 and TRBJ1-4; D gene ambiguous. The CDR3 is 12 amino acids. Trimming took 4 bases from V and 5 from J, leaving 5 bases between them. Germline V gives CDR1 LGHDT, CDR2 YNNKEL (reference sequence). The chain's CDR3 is CASSLSNEKLFF. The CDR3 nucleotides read TGTGCCAGCAGCCTTTCGAATGAAAAACTGTTTTTT. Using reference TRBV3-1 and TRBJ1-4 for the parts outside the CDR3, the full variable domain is DTAVSQTPKYLVTQMGNDKSIKCEQNLGHDTMYWYKQDSKKFLKIMFSYNNKELIINETVPNRFSPKSPDKAHLNLHINSLELGDSAVYFCASSLSNEKLFFGSGTQLSVL.

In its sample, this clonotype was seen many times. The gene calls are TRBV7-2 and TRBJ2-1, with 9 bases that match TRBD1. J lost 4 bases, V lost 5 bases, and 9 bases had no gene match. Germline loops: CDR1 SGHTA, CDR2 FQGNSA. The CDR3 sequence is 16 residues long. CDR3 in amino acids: CASSPKPGQGYNEQFF. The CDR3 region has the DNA TGTGCCAGCAGCCCAAAGCCGGGACAGGGATACAATGAGCAGTTCTTC.

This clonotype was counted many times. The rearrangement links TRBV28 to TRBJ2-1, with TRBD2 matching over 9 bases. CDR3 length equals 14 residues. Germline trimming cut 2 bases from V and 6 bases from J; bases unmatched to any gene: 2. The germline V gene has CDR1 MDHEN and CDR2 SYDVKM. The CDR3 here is CASSLGLATNEQFF. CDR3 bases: TGTGCCAGCAGTTTAGGACTAGCGACCAATGAGCAGTTCTTC.

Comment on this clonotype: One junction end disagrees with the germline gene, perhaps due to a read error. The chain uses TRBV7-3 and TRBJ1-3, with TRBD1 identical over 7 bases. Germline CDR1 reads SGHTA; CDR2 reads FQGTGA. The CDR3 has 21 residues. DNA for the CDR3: TGTGCCAGCAGCCTAACGTCGGTCGACAGGGCGCGGAGGAACTCTGGAAACACCATATATTTT. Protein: CASSLTSVDRARRNSGNTIYF. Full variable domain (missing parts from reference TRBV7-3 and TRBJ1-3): GAGVSQTPSNKVTEKGKYVELRCDPISGHTALYWYRQSLGQGPEFLIYFQGTGAADDSGLPNDRFFAVRPEGSVSTLKIQRTERGDSAVYLCASSLTSVDRARRNSGNTIYFGEGSWLTVV.

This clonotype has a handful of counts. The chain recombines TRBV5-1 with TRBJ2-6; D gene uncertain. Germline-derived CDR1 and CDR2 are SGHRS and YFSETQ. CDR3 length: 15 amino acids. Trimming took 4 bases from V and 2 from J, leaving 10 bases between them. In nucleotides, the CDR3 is TGCGCCAGCAGCCCCCCGGCGGCTGGGGCCAACGTCCTGACTTTC. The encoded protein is CASSPPAAGANVLTF.

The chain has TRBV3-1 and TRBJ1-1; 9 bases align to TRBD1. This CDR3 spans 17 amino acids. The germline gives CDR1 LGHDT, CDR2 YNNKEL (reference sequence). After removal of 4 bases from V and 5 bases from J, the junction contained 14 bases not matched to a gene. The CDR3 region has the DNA TGTGCCAGCAGCCTCGGGACAGGGAATTTTGTGGCAACTGAAGCTTTCTTT. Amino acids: CASSLGTGNFVATEAFF.

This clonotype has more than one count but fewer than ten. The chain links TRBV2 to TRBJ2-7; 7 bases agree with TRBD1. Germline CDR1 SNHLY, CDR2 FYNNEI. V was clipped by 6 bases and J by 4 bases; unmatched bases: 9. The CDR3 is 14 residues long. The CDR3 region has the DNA TGTGCCAGCAGACCCAGGACAGGACCTTACGAGCAGTACGTC. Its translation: CASRPRTGPYEQYV.

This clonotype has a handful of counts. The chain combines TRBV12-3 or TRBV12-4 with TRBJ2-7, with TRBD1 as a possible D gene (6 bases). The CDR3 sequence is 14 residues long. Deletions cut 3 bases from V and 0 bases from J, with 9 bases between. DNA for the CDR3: TGTGCCAGCAGTTTCCTGGACAGCTCCTACGAGCAGTACTTC. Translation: CASSFLDSSYEQYF.

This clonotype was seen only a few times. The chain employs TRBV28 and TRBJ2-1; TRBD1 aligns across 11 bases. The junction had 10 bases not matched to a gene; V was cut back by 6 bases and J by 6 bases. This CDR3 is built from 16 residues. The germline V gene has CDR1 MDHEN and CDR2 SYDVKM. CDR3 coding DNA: TGTGCCAGCAGCCCCCCTCCCGGGACAGGGGGCAATGAGCAGTTCTTC. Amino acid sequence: CASSPPPGTGGNEQFF.

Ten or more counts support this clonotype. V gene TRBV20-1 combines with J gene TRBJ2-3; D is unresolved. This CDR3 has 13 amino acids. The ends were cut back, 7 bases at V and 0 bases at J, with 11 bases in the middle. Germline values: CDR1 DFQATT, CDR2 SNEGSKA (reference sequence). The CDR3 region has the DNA TGCAGTGTAGGAGCCACTAGCACAGATACGCAGTATTTT. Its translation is CSVGATSTDTQYF.

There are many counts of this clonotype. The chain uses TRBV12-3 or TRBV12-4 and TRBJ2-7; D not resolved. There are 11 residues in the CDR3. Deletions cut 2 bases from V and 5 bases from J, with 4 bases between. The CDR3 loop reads CASSLCHEQYV. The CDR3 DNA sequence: TGTGCCAGCAGTTTATGCCACGAGCAGTACGTC.

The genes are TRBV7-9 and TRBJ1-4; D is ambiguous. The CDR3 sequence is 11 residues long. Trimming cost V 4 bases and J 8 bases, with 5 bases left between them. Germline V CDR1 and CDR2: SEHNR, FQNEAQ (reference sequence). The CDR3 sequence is CASSSDEKLFF. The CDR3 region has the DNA TGTGCCAGCAGCTCGGACGAAAAACTGTTTTTT.